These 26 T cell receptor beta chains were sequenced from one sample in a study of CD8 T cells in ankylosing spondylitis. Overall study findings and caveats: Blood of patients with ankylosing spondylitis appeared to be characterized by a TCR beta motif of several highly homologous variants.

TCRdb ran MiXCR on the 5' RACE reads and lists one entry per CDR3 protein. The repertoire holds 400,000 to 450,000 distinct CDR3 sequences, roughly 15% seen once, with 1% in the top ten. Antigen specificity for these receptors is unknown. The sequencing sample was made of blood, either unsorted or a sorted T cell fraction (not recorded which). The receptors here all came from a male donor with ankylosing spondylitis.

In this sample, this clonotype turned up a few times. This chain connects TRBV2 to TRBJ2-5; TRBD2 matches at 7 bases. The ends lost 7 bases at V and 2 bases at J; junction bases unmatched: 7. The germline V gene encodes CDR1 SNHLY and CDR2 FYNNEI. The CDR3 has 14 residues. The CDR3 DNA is TGTGCCAGCACCCTGGGCGGGAGACAAGAGACCCAGTACTTC. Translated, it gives CASTLGGRQETQYF.

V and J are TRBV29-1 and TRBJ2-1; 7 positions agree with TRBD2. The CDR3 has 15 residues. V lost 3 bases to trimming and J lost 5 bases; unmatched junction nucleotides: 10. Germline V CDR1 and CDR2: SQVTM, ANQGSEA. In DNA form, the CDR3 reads TGCAGCGTTGAGGAACTAGCGCCTAGCGACAATGAGCAGTTCTTC. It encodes CSVEELAPSDNEQFF.

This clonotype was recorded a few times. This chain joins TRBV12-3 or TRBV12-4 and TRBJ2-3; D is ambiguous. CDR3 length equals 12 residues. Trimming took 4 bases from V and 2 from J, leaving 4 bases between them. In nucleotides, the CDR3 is TGTGCCAGCAGTTGGATCACAGATACGCAGTATTTT. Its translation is CASSWITDTQYF.

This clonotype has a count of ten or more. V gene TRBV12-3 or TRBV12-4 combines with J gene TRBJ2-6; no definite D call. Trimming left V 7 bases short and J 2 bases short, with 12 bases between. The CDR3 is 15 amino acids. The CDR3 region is CASTPGGTGANVLTF. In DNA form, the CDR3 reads TGTGCCAGCACCCCCGGTGGTACTGGGGCCAACGTCCTGACTTTC.

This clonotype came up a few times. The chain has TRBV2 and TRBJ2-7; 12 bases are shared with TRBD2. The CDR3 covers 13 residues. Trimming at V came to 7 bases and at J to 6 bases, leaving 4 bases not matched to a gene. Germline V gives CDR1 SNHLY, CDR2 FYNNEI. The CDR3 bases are TGTGCCAGCAAATCGACTAGCGGGGGCGAGCAGTACTTC. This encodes CASKSTSGGEQYF. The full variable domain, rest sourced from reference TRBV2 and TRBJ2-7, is EPEVTQTPSHQVTQMGQEVILRCVPISNHLYFYWYRQILGQKVEFLVSFYNNEISEKSEIFDDQFSVERPDGSNFTLKIRSTKLEDSAMYFCASKSTSGGEQYFGPGTRLTVT.

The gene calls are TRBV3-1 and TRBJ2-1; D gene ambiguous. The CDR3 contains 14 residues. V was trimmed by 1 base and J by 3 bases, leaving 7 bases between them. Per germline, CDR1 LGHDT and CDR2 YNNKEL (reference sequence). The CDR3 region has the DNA TGTGCCAGCAGCCAAGTTGATGGCTACAATGAGCAGTTCTTC. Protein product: CASSQVDGYNEQFF.

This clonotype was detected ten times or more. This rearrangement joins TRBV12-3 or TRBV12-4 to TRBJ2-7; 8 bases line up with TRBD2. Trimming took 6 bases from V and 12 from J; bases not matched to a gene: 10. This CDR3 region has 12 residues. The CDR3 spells CASRSWGTRAYF. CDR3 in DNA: TGTGCCAGCAGGTCATGGGGGACTAGGGCGTACTTC.

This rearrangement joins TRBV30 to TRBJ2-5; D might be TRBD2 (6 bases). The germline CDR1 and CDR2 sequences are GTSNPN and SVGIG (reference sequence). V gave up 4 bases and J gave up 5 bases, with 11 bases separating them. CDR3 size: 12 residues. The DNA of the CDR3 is TGTGCCTGGACGGGGAGGAGGGAGACCCAGTACTTC. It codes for CAWTGRRETQYF.

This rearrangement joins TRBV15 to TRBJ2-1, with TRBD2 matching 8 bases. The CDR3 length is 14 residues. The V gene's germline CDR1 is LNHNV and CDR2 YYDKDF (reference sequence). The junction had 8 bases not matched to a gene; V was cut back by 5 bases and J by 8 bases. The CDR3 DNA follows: TGTGCCACCAGCTGGGGAGAGACTAGCGATGAGCAGTTCTTC. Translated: CATSWGETSDEQFF. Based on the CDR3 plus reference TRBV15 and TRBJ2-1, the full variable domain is DAMVIQNPRYQVTQFGKPVTLSCSQTLNHNVMYWYQQKSSQAPKLLFHYYDKDFNNEADTPDNFQSRRPNTSFCFLDIRSPGLGDTAMYLCATSWGETSDEQFFGPGTRLTVL.

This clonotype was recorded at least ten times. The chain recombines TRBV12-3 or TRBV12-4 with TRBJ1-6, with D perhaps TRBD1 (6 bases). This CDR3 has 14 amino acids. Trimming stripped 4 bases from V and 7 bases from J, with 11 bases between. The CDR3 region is CASSSRTGNSPLHF. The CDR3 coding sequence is TGTGCCAGCAGTTCCCGAACAGGGAATTCACCCCTCCACTTT.

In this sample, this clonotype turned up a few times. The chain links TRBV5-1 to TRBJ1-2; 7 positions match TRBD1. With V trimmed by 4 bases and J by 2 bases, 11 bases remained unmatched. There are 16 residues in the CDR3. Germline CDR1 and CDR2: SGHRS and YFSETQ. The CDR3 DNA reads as TGCGCCAGCAGCCCAGGGGGGACCGCGCAAAACTATGGCTACACCTTC. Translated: CASSPGGTAQNYGYTF.

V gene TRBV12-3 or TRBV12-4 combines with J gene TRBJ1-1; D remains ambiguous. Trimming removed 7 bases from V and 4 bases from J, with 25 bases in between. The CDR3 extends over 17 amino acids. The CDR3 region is CASNTYRAKDFGTEAFF. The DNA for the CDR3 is TGTGCCAGCAATACATACCGGGCCAAAGATTTCGGCACTGAAGCTTTCTTT.

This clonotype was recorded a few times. The CDR3 region has the DNA TGTGCCAGCAGCTTAACGTGGACTAGCGGGAGCCACGAGCAGTACTTC. Its protein product is CASSLTWTSGSHEQYF. The rearrangement links TRBV11-2 to TRBJ2-7; 13 bases match TRBD2. Germline V gene sequence: CDR1 SGHAT, CDR2 FQNNGV. With 2 bases clipped from V and 5 bases from J, the junction kept 6 bases outside the gene matches. The CDR3 sequence is 16 residues long.

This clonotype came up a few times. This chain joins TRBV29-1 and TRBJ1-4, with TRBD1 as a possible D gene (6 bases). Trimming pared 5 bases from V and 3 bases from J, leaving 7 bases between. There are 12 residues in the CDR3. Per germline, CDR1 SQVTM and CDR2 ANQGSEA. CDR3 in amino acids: CSVRGPNEKLFF. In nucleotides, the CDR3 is TGCAGCGTTCGGGGGCCTAATGAAAAACTGTTTTTT.

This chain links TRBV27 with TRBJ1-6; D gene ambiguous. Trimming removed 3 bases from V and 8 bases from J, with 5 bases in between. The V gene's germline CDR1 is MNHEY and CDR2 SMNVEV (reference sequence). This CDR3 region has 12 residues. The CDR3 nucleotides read TGTGCCAGCAGTTTCCTGGATTCACCCCTCCACTTT. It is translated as CASSFLDSPLHF.

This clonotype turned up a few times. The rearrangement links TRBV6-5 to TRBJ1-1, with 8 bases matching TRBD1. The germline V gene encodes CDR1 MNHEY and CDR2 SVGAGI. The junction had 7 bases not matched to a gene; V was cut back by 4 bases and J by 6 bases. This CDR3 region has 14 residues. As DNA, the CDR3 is TGTGCCAGCAGTTTGAGGACAGGGCGCGCTGAAGCTTTCTTT. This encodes CASSLRTGRAEAFF.

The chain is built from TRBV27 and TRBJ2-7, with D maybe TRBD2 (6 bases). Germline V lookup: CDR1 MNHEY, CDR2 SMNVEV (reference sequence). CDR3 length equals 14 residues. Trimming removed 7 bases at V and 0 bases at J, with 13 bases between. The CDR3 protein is CASTKPGDSYEQYF. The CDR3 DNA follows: TGTGCCAGCACCAAGCCGGGGGACTCCTACGAGCAGTACTTC.

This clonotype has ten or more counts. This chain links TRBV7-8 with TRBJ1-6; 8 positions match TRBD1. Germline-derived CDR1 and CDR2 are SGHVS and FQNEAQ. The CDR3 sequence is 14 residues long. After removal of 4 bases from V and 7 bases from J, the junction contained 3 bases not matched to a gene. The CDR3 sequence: CASSSDRGNSPLHF. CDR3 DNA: TGTGCCAGCAGCTCAGACAGGGGCAATTCACCCCTCCACTTT.

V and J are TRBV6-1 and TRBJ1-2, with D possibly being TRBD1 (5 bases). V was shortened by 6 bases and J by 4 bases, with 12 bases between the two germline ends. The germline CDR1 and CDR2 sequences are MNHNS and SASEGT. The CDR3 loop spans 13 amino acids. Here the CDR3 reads CASSGAILYGYTF. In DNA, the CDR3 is TGTGCCAGCAGCGGGGCTATCCTCTATGGCTACACCTTC.

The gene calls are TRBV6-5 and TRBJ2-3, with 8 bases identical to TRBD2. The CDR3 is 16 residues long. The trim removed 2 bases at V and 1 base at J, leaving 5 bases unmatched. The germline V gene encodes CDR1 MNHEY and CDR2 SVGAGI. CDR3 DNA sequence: TGTGCCAGCAGTTACGGAAAGACTAGCGGCACAGATACGCAGTATTTT. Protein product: CASSYGKTSGTDTQYF.

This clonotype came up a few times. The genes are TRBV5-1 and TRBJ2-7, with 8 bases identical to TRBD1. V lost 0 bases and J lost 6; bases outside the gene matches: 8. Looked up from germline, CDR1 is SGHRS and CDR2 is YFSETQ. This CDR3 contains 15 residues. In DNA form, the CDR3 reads TGCGCCAGCAGCTTGGCTTCAGGGGGCATAGGCGAGCAGTACTTC. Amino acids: CASSLASGGIGEQYF. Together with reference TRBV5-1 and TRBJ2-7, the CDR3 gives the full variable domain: KAGVTQTPRYLIKTRGQQVTLSCSPISGHRSVSWYQQTPGQGLQFLFEYFSETQRNKGNFPGRFSGRQFSNSRSEMNVSTLELGDSALYLCASSLASGGIGEQYFGPGTRLTVT.

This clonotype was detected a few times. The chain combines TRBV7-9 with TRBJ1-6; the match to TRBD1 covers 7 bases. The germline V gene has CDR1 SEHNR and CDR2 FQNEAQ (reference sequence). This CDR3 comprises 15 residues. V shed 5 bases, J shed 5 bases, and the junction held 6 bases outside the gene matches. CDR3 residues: CASSPGTEDNSPLHF. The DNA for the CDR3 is TGTGCCAGCAGCCCCGGGACAGAAGATAATTCACCCCTCCACTTT.

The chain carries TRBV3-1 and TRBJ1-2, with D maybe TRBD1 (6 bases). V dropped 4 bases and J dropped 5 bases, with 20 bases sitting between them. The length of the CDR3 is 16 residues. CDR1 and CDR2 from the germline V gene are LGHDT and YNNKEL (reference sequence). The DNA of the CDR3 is TGTGCCAGCAGCCCCTCGGGGGGCCTCCCTGTGTATGGCTACACCTTC. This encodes CASSPSGGLPVYGYTF.

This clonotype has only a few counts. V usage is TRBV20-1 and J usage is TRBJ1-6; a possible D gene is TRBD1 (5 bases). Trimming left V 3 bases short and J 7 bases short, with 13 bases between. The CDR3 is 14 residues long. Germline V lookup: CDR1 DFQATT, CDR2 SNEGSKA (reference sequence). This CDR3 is CSARAGTVNSPLHF. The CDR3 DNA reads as TGCAGTGCTAGGGCCGGGACTGTGAATTCACCCCTCCACTTT.

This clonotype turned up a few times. The CDR3 here is CASSSGLAIGGQPQHF. The CDR3 nucleotides read TGTGCCAGCAGTTCAGGATTGGCGATCGGAGGTCAGCCCCAGCATTTT. This sequence joins TRBV12-3 or TRBV12-4 and TRBJ1-5, with no clear D. V gave up 4 bases and J gave up 6 bases, with 19 bases separating them. The CDR3 spans 16 residues.

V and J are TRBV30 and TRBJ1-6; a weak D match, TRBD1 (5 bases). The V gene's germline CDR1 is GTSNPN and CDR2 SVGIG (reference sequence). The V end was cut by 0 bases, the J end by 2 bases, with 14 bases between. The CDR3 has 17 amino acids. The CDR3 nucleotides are TGTGCCTGGAGTGTGGGACTTGCAAGCACCTATAATTCACCCCTCCACTTT. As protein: CAWSVGLASTYNSPLHF.